The 20 T cell receptor beta chains below all came from one sample that was sequenced in a study of shared clonotypes between healthy human individuals. The data were produced by immunoSEQ multiplex PCR, yet TCRdb's version contains in-frame clones alone and is incomplete. The sample records 950,000 to 1,100,000 clones, about three quarters being singletons. Material for sequencing was memory CD4+ T cells sorted from blood. This sample's subset: CD45RA-negative fraction. The receptors come from a man aged 18 to 29 in good health.

This chain joins TRBV5-1 and TRBJ2-2; a weak D match, TRBD2 (5 bases). There are 16 residues in the CDR3. Germline V gene lookup returns CDR1 SGHRS and CDR2 YFSETQ. The ends were cut back, 0 bases at V and 0 bases at J, with 9 bases in the middle. CDR3 sequence reads: CASSLASGANTGELFF. The CDR3, as DNA: TGCGCCAGCAGCTTGGCCTCCGGGGCGAACACCGGGGAGCTGTTTTTT.

About this clone: A far bigger clonotype differs at one base, so this is likely a read error. The rearrangement joins TRBV5-8 to TRBJ1-1; 11 bases agree with TRBD1. Germline lookup yields CDR1 SGHTS and CDR2 YDEGEE. V lost 3 bases and J lost 4; bases outside the gene matches: 5. The CDR3 consists of 15 residues. The CDR3, as DNA: TGTGCCAGCAGCTGGCCGGGACAGGGGGTCACTGAAGCTTTCTTT. It specifies CASSWPGQGVTEAFF.

V is TRBV5-1 and J is TRBJ1-2, with 9 nucleotides matching TRBD1. The CDR3 covers 17 residues. CDR1 and CDR2 (germline): SGHRS, YFSETQ. V shed 4 bases, J shed 6 bases, and the junction held 16 bases outside the gene matches. The CDR3 reads CASSPEPTGGAKDGYTF. CDR3 nucleotide sequence: TGCGCCAGCAGCCCGGAACCTACAGGGGGCGCTAAGGATGGCTACACCTTC.

The gene calls are TRBV18 and TRBJ2-2; TRBD1 aligns across 7 bases. CDR3 length: 16 amino acids. Germline lookup yields CDR1 KGHSH and CDR2 LQKENI. V trimming: 3 bases; J trimming: 4 bases; junction bases outside the gene matches: 8. The CDR3, as DNA: TGTGCCAGCTCACCCGGACAGGTTCGTCTCACCGGGGAGCTGTTTTTT. Its protein product is CASSPGQVRLTGELFF.

The genes are TRBV10-3 and TRBJ2-3; 7 bases fit TRBD1. Germline assignment: CDR1 ENHRY and CDR2 SYGVKD. V trimming: 10 bases; J trimming: 2 bases; junction bases outside the gene matches: 12. The CDR3 is made up of 15 amino acids. CDR3 sequence reads: CATSGQLALTDTQYF. The CDR3 bases are TGTGCCACCTCGGGACAGCTGGCTCTCACAGATACGCAGTATTTT.

The chain uses TRBV5-8 and TRBJ2-7; TRBD1 is a possible D gene (5 bases). Germline CDR1 SGHTS, CDR2 YDEGEE. V lost 0 bases, J lost 5 bases, and 18 bases lay in between. This CDR3 comprises 16 residues. The CDR3, as DNA: TGTGCCAGCAGCTTGGCGTCGTGGCAGGGTACTCACGAGCAGTACTTC. It is translated as CASSLASWQGTHEQYF.

The V and J genes are TRBV10-3 and TRBJ1-6; D uncertain. Trimming removed 10 bases from V and 9 bases from J, with 10 bases in between. This CDR3 contains 11 residues. Germline-derived CDR1 and CDR2 are ENHRY and SYGVKD. CDR3 DNA sequence: TGTGCCACCGGAGCGAGTTCACCCCTCCACTTT. It specifies CATGASSPLHF.

Remarks on this clone: An end of the junction does not agree with germline; a read error may underlie this. J is TRBJ1-5 and V is TRBV19; the D is unclear. This CDR3 spans 13 amino acids. Germline V CDR1 and CDR2: LNHDA, SQIVND (reference sequence). The CDR3 region has the DNA TGTGCCAGTAGTATCAACAGCATTCAGCCCCAGCATTTT. Its protein is CASSINSIQPQHF.

The chain links TRBV12-5 to TRBJ2-5, with D perhaps being TRBD1 or TRBD2 (5 bases each). The V end lost 5 bases, the J end lost 1 base, and 14 bases lay between the germline ends. Germline loops: CDR1 LGHNT, CDR2 FRNRAP. The CDR3 consists of 15 residues. The CDR3 sequence: CASGPRTRGQETQYF. CDR3 in DNA: TGTGCTAGTGGTCCTCGCACTAGGGGCCAAGAGACCCAGTACTTC.

The chain recombines TRBV19 with TRBJ2-2; a possible D gene is TRBD1 (5 bases). V was pared by 8 bases and J by 2 bases, with 12 bases between. This CDR3 is built from 14 residues. Germline V gene sequence: CDR1 LNHDA, CDR2 SQIVND (reference sequence). The CDR3 protein is CASCRGSNTGELFF. DNA of the CDR3: TGTGCCAGTTGTAGGGGATCAAACACCGGGGAGCTGTTTTTT.

V and J are TRBV2 and TRBJ2-4; no clear D. Trimming stripped 8 bases from V and 0 bases from J, with 8 bases between. The CDR3 length is 13 residues. Per the germline V gene, CDR1 is SNHLY and CDR2 is FYNNEI. The CDR3 coding sequence is TGTGCCAGCTTGGGCTTAGCCAAAAACATTCAGTACTTC. It yields the protein CASLGLAKNIQYF.

The chain uses TRBV15 and TRBJ2-6; D gene uncertain. V lost 2 bases and J 0 bases, leaving 5 bases between the germline ends. The germline CDR1 and CDR2 sequences are LNHNV and YYDKDF (reference sequence). The length of the CDR3 is 15 residues. CDR3 sequence reads: CATSRSASGANVLTF. CDR3 DNA sequence: TGTGCCACCAGCAGATCAGCCTCTGGGGCCAACGTCCTGACTTTC.

The chain couples TRBV6-1 to TRBJ2-5, with 9 nucleotides matching TRBD1. This CDR3 has 15 residues. Germline CDR1 is MNHNS and CDR2 is SASEGT. The junction had 7 bases not matched to a gene; V was cut back by 4 bases and J by 4 bases. This chain's CDR3 is CASSGNGQGTETQYF. The CDR3 DNA reads TGTGCCAGCAGTGGTAACGGACAGGGGACAGAGACCCAGTACTTC.

This clone turned up a few times. V usage is TRBV6-1 and J usage is TRBJ2-2; tentatively, D is TRBD1 (6 bases). This CDR3 has 14 residues. The V gene's germline CDR1 is MNHNS and CDR2 SASEGT. Trimming pared 1 base from V and 8 bases from J, leaving 11 bases between. CDR3 loop: CASSEGRGWGELFF. CDR3 DNA: TGTGCCAGCAGTGAAGGCAGGGGTTGGGGGGAGCTGTTTTTT.

The chain is built from TRBV10-3 and TRBJ1-5; 11 bases align to TRBD1. The CDR3 length is 15 residues. V was pared by 10 bases and J by 3 bases, with 8 bases of the junction left unmatched. CDR1 ENHRY and CDR2 SYGVKD come from the germline V gene. The DNA of the CDR3 is TGTGCCACCAGGGACAGGGGGGACACCAATCAGCCCCAGCATTTT. Protein: CATRDRGDTNQPQHF.

V is TRBV11-2 and J is TRBJ2-5, with 9 bases fitting TRBD2. Per the germline V gene, CDR1 is SGHAT and CDR2 is FQNNGV. Germline trimming cut 5 bases from V and 1 base from J; bases unmatched to any gene: 8. The CDR3 has 16 amino acids. CDR3 loop: CASSTKRGVLQETQYF. CDR3 in DNA: TGTGCCAGCAGCACTAAGCGGGGGGTCCTCCAAGAGACCCAGTACTTC.

The J gene is TRBJ2-7, the V gene TRBV19; the D gene is possibly TRBD2 (6 bases). Germline values: CDR1 LNHDA, CDR2 SQIVND (reference sequence). This CDR3 has 14 residues. V was trimmed by 6 bases and J by 2 bases, leaving 14 bases between them. Here the CDR3 reads CASRTEAGPYEQYF. The CDR3 bases are TGTGCCAGTAGGACGGAAGCGGGTCCCTACGAGCAGTACTTC.

The chain combines TRBV19 with TRBJ2-3; D is perhaps TRBD2 (5 bases). V was clipped by 8 bases and J by 6 bases, with 15 bases between them. The CDR3 sequence is 13 residues long. CDR1 is LNHDA, CDR2 SQIVND, per germline (reference sequence). The CDR3 sequence: CASGRESYDTQYF. The CDR3 nucleotides are TGTGCCAGTGGACGGGAAAGTTACGATACGCAGTATTTT.

The chain combines TRBV4-3 with TRBJ1-2; D perhaps matches TRBD1 (5 bases). The CDR3 consists of 15 residues. V lost 0 bases to trimming and J lost 2 bases, with 10 bases between them. Germline V gives CDR1 LGHNA, CDR2 YSLEER. The CDR3 coding sequence is TGCGCCAGCAGCCAAGACTGGGGCCTAAACTATGGCTACACCTTC. This sequence encodes CASSQDWGLNYGYTF.

The rearrangement joins TRBV28 to TRBJ1-5; TRBD1 matches at 7 bases. CDR1 is MDHEN, CDR2 SYDVKM, per germline. The trim removed 5 bases at V and 0 bases at J, leaving 7 bases unmatched. The CDR3 is 16 amino acids. The CDR3 DNA reads TGTGCCAGCAGTACCCAAAGGGACAGTAGCAATCAGCCCCAGCATTTT. This gives the protein CASSTQRDSSNQPQHF.